The 9 T cell receptor beta chains in this list originate from one sample, sequenced in a study of T-cell memory formation after mild COVID-19. TCRdb passed the 5' RACE reads through MiXCR, listing each CDR3 protein once. The sample has 550,000 to 650,000 distinct CDR3 sequences, 17% seen once. Sequencing used PBMCs or a T cell subset sorted from them (not recorded which). These receptors all come from an adult woman who had mild COVID-19 (a few samples of this study predate the infection). Cell type and time point are not known.

This clonotype has more than one count but fewer than ten. The chain recombines TRBV7-2 with TRBJ2-2, with 10 bases fitting TRBD2. Germline-derived CDR1 and CDR2 are SGHTA and FQGNSA. The CDR3 has 17 residues. Trimming took 3 bases from V and 4 from J; bases not matched to a gene: 8. The CDR3 DNA reads TGTGCCAGCAGCTTGGAAAGCGGGGGGGCACGCACCGGGGAGCTGTTTTTT. Its translation is CASSLESGGARTGELFF.

This chain connects TRBV3-1 to TRBJ2-7; 13 positions agree with TRBD2. Germline V gene lookup returns CDR1 LGHDT and CDR2 YNNKEL (reference sequence). Losses at the gene ends were 8 bases for V and 7 bases for J; bases not matched to a gene: 5. The CDR3 contains 13 residues. Here the CDR3 DNA reads TGTGCCAGCGGGACTAGCGGGGCCCGGGAGCAGTACTTC. Its translation: CASGTSGAREQYF.

Only a few counts were recorded for this clonotype. The CDR3 DNA follows: TGTGCCAGCAGTCGCGACTGGGAAGCGAGAGGCGAGCAGTACTTC. This gives the protein CASSRDWEARGEQYF. V gene TRBV6-5 combines with J gene TRBJ2-7; D gene unclear. Germline V CDR1 and CDR2: MNHEY, SVGAGI. CDR3 length equals 15 residues. Trimming removed 5 bases at V and 6 bases at J, with 20 bases between.

V usage is TRBV5-6 and J usage is TRBJ2-1; tentative D call: TRBD2 (7 bases). This CDR3 is 15 amino acids long. V was clipped by 6 bases and J by 3 bases, with 16 bases between them. From germline, CDR1 is SGHDT and CDR2 YYEEEE. The CDR3 is CASTLGGASYNEQFF. The CDR3 DNA sequence: TGTGCCAGCACCCTGGGGGGGGCGAGCTACAATGAGCAGTTCTTC.

This clonotype turned up a few times. The chain carries TRBV5-6 and TRBJ2-3, with D perhaps TRBD1 (7 bases). The CDR3 runs 15 residues. V shed 4 bases and J shed 11 bases, with 23 bases lying between them. In germline, CDR1 is SGHDT, CDR2 YYEEEE. CDR3 in amino acids: CASSPPGTDYGRQYF. CDR3 sequence (DNA): TGTGCCAGCAGCCCCCCAGGGACAGATTACGGGAGGCAGTATTTT. The full variable domain, completed using reference TRBV5-6 and TRBJ2-3, is DAGVTQSPTHLIKTRGQQVTLRCSPKSGHDTVSWYQQALGQGPQFIFQYYEEEERQRGNFPDRFSGHQFPNYSSELNVNALLLGDSALYLCASSPPGTDYGRQYFGPGTRLTVL.

Only a few counts were recorded for this clonotype. The rearrangement joins TRBV27 to TRBJ2-3, with D possibly matching TRBD2 (6 bases). The CDR3 extends over 13 amino acids. Germline-derived CDR1 and CDR2 are MNHEY and SMNVEV (reference sequence). Trimming removed 7 bases at V and 4 bases at J, with 12 bases between. The CDR3, as DNA: TGTGCCAGCAATCGTCGCGGGGCAGATACGCAGTATTTT. Encoded protein: CASNRRGADTQYF.

This chain joins TRBV20-1 and TRBJ1-2; a possible D gene is TRBD1 (6 bases). The V gene lost 0 bases and the J gene lost 4 bases, with 12 bases spanning the gap. The germline gives CDR1 DFQATT, CDR2 SNEGSKA (reference sequence). The CDR3 is 14 amino acids. CDR3: CSAREAGAAYGYTF. The CDR3 region has the DNA TGCAGTGCTAGAGAGGCAGGGGCGGCCTATGGCTACACCTTC.

Many counts were recorded for this clonotype. This sequence joins TRBV5-6 and TRBJ1-1; D possibly corresponds to TRBD1 (6 bases). V was pared by 0 bases and J by 1 base, with 7 bases between. The CDR3 is 14 amino acids. Germline CDR1 and CDR2: SGHDT and YYEEEE. The CDR3 region has the DNA TGTGCCAGCAGCTTGGTGGACAGGAACACTGAAGCTTTCTTT. Translation: CASSLVDRNTEAFF.

This clonotype was seen at least ten times. V and J are TRBV28 and TRBJ2-3; no clear D gene. Germline assignment: CDR1 MDHEN and CDR2 SYDVKM. This CDR3 has 14 amino acids. The V end lost 3 bases, the J end lost 3 bases, and 10 bases lay between the germline ends. CDR3 amino acids: CASSFLAGTDTQYF. The CDR3 DNA follows: TGTGCCAGCAGTTTTCTGGCTGGGACAGATACGCAGTATTTT.